The clone carrying this TCR beta chain was picked up one time. This sample stems from a study of CD8 T cells in Susac syndrome. A quantity of about 0.45 to 1 ug RNA underwent reverse transcription using random hexamers. Using its own MiXCR run on the immunoSEQ multiplex PCR reads, TCRdb lists one record per CDR3 protein. The table records 150,000 to 180,000 distinct CDR3 sequences, around 95% of them present only once. V gave up 10 bases and J gave up 2 bases, with 15 bases separating them. The CDR3 spans 13 residues. The germline V gene encodes CDR1 MDHEN and CDR2 SYDVKM. The chain uses TRBV28 and TRBJ2-7; a weak D match, TRBD2 (6 bases). The sample taken for sequencing was CD8+ T cells from PBMCs. The receptor comes from a human donor with multiple sclerosis. The CDR3 protein is CATWGERTYEQYF. CDR3 DNA: TGTGCCACCTGGGGGGAACGCACCTACGAGCAGTACTTC.